The rows below give T cell receptor beta chains drawn from one sample of a study. MiXCR was run by TCRdb on the 5' RACE reads, yielding one entry per CDR3 protein. The data hold 30,000 or so distinct CDR3 sequences, with around 24% observed a single time. The sequenced material came from memory CD4+ T cells sorted from blood. These receptors were collected from a female donor with breast cancer. Each CDR3 is given with its conserved first and last residue. The D gene is left open where the match is weak. The listing skips clone size in some rows; elsewhere it reads once, few, many or a size class.

14,TRBD1,TRBJ2-1,medium-sized,TRBV12-3/TRBV12-4,CASGRGTGQNEQFF,TGTGCCAGCGGGCGCGGGACAGGGCAAAATGAGCAGTTCTTC
13,NA,TRBJ1-6,NA,TRBV6-2/TRBV6-3,CASSYGKNSPLHF,TGTGCCAGCAGTTACGGGAAGAATTCACCCCTCCACTTT
14,NA,TRBJ2-2,many,TRBV6-2/TRBV6-3,CASRTLDNTGELFF,TGTGCCAGCCGCACCCTCGATAACACCGGGGAGCTGTTTTTT
16,TRBD2,TRBJ2-1,NA,TRBV5-1,CASSPGLAELYNGQFF,TGCGCCAGCAGCCCGGGACTAGCGGAGCTATACAATGGGCAGTTCTTC
17,NA,TRBJ1-5,few,TRBV7-9,CASSAGEGTGANQPQHF,TGTGCCAGCAGCGCAGGTGAGGGTACCGGGGCCAATCAGCCCCAGCATTTT
15,NA,TRBJ1-4,NA,TRBV7-2,CASSFSSLKNEKLFF,TGTGCCAGCAGCTTCTCGTCTCTTAAAAATGAAAAACTGTTTTTT
15,TRBD2,TRBJ2-2,NA,TRBV28,CASTPGRTNTGELFF,TGTGCCAGCACCCCCGGGAGGACGAACACCGGGGAGCTGTTTTTT
14,NA,TRBJ2-5,NA,TRBV27,CASSFVWEGETQYF,TGTGCCAGCAGTTTTGTCTGGGAAGGGGAGACCCAGTACTTC
15,TRBD1,TRBJ2-3,many,TRBV24-1,CATSDTGTDTDTQYF,TGTGCCACCAGTGACACCGGGACAGACACAGATACGCAGTATTTT
14,TRBD2,TRBJ2-7,many,TRBV5-1,CASSLEGLADEQYF,TGCGCCAGCAGCTTGGAAGGACTAGCGGACGAGCAGTACTTC
12,NA,TRBJ2-2,many,TRBV9,CASSGTVEELFF,TGTGCCAGCAGCGGGACAGTAGAGGAGCTGTTTTTT
13,NA,TRBJ2-1,NA,TRBV7-3,CASSFGGYNEQFF,TGTGCCAGCAGCTTTGGGGGGTACAATGAGCAGTTCTTC
12,NA,TRBJ2-7,NA,TRBV7-8,CASSLAQYEQYF,TGTGCCAGCAGCTTAGCACAGTACGAGCAGTACTTC
16,TRBD1,TRBJ1-2,few,TRBV6-5,CASSYLRTGGSYGYTF,TGTGCCAGCAGTTACCTCCGGACAGGGGGGTCCTATGGCTACACCTTC
15,TRBD1,TRBJ2-7,many,TRBV6-5,CASSYSGTGRLEQYF,TGTGCCAGCAGTTACTCGGGGACAGGGAGGCTCGAGCAGTACTTC
15,NA,TRBJ2-2,many,TRBV27,CASSLPPGTAGELFF,TGTGCCAGCAGTTTACCCCCAGGGACGGCCGGGGAGCTGTTTTTT
13,NA,TRBJ2-7,NA,TRBV9,CASSVGPAYEQYF,TGTGCCAGCAGCGTAGGCCCGGCCTACGAGCAGTACTTC
12,NA,TRBJ2-1,few,TRBV20-1,CSASGRYNEQFF,TGCAGTGCTAGCGGGCGCTACAATGAGCAGTTCTTC
20,NA,TRBJ1-4,NA,TRBV4-1,CASSLLGGESLGPTNEKLFF,TGCGCCAGCAGCCTTCTGGGGGGCGAATCCCTCGGGCCAACTAATGAAAAACTGTTTTTT
12,NA,TRBJ2-2,NA,TRBV27,CASSGDTRELFF,TGTGCCAGCAGTGGGGACACCAGGGAGCTGTTTTTT
14,NA,TRBJ1-5,few,TRBV12-3/TRBV12-4,CASSLERGNQPQHF,TGTGCCAGCAGTTTAGAGCGTGGGAATCAGCCCCAGCATTTT
15,NA,TRBJ1-2,many,TRBV9,CASSDPPDSNYGYTF,TGTGCCAGCAGTGACCCCCCCGACAGTAACTATGGCTACACCTTC
14,TRBD2,TRBJ2-7,NA,TRBV10-3,CAISGGTSGYEQYF,TGTGCCATCAGTGGAGGGACTAGTGGGTACGAGCAGTACTTC
17,TRBD1,TRBJ1-1,NA,TRBV7-9,CASSLFVEDRGIPEAFF,TGTGCCAGCAGCTTATTCGTCGAAGACAGGGGGATACCTGAAGCTTTCTTT
15,TRBD1,TRBJ2-3,NA,TRBV7-9,CASRGQGKDFDTQYF,TGTGCCAGCAGGGGACAGGGGAAAGACTTCGATACGCAGTATTTT
14,NA,TRBJ2-1,few,TRBV28,CASGISGMGNEQFF,TGTGCCAGCGGCATCTCGGGTATGGGCAATGAGCAGTTCTTC
13,NA,TRBJ2-5,NA,TRBV6-6,CASSYLSQETQYF,TGTGCCAGCAGTTACTTATCCCAAGAGACCCAGTACTTC
12,NA,TRBJ2-7,many,TRBV4-1,CASSGQIYEQYF,TGCGCCAGCAGCGGACAGATCTACGAGCAGTACTTC
13,TRBD2,TRBJ2-5,once,TRBV6-2/TRBV6-3,CASRGTSKETQYF,TGTGCCAGCAGGGGGACTAGTAAAGAGACCCAGTACTTC
15,NA,TRBJ2-7,NA,TRBV5-1,CASSLGGYSSYEQYF,TGCGCCAGCAGCTTGGGCGGGTATAGCTCCTACGAGCAGTACTTC
17,NA,TRBJ2-7,NA,TRBV7-9,CASSENGRDRSSYEQYF,TGTGCCAGCAGCGAAAACGGGCGGGACCGATCGTCCTACGAGCAGTACTTC
15,TRBD2,TRBJ2-7,few,TRBV9,CASSFRAGGPYEQYF,TGTGCCAGCAGCTTCCGAGCGGGAGGGCCCTACGAGCAGTACTTC
16,NA,TRBJ2-1,many,TRBV29-1,CSVADPPRSPYNEQFF,TGCAGCGTCGCAGATCCACCTCGATCCCCCTACAATGAGCAGTTCTTC